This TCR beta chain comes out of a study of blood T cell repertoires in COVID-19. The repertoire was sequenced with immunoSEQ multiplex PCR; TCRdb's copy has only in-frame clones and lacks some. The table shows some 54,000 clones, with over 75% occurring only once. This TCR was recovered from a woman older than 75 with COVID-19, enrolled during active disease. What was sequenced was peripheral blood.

In DNA, the CDR3 is TGTGCCAGCAGCTTAGATTTTAGCGGCTTCCAAGAGACCCAGTACTTC. It yields the protein CASSLDFSGFQETQYF. This rearrangement joins TRBV11-2 to TRBJ2-5; a weak D match, TRBD2 (6 bases). The V end lost 0 bases, the J end lost 1 base, and 12 bases lay between the germline ends. This CDR3 spans 16 amino acids. Germline assignment: CDR1 SGHAT and CDR2 FQNNGV.